This T cell receptor (beta chain) was profiled in a study of early T cells in non-severe SARS-CoV-2 infection. General observations from the study: VDJdb matching favored anti-spike CD8 responses, missing private and CD4 specificities.

About this clonotype: Its specificity is unknown.

CDR3 length: 17 amino acids. Per germline, CDR1 SEHNR and CDR2 FQNEAQ (reference sequence). Between the trimmed V and J ends, which lost 4 bases and 7 bases, there was a span of 26 bases. TCRdb called the 5' RACE reads again in MiXCR, with one record for every CDR3 protein. The repertoire holds roughly 57,000 distinct CDR3 sequences, 12% seen once, with around 2.5% in the top ten. The sample here was whole blood, taken at baseline. The receptor comes from an adult who was a healthcare worker with PCR-confirmed SARS-CoV-2 infection or an uninfected control (not recorded which). The genes are TRBV7-9 and TRBJ2-7, with D possibly TRBD1 on 6 matching bases. The CDR3 loop is CASSSNAMGATRLEQYF. CDR3 nucleotide sequence: TGTGCCAGCAGCTCAAATGCCATGGGGGCAACCCGTCTAGAGCAGTACTTC.